Listed below are T cell receptor beta chains from one sample, sequenced in a study of identical twins. TCRdb passed the 5' RACE reads through MiXCR, listing each CDR3 protein once. The profile covers around 1.7 million distinct CDR3 sequences, with roughly 35% appearing a single time and around 0.25% taken by the ten largest. Material: cord blood. Receptors were obtained from a newborn girl in good health. The CDR3 runs from the conserved cysteine through the conserved F or W. D genes are given only for firm matches. The size of a clone is reported for some rows only, either as once, few or many, or as a class for expanded clones.

cdr3_aa,cdr3_nt,v_call,d_call,j_call,clone_size
CASSPQPTGELFF,TGTGCCAGCAGCCCACAGCCAACCGGGGAGCTGTTTTTT,TRBV11-2,.,TRBJ2-2,.
CASSLDLLERGVNEQFF,TGTGCCAGCAGCTTAGATTTACTAGAGAGGGGTGTCAATGAGCAGTTCTTC,TRBV11-2,.,TRBJ2-1,.
CASSSPYKNEQFF,TGTGCCAGCAGCTCGCCCTATAAAAATGAGCAGTTCTTC,TRBV7-2,.,TRBJ2-1,.
CACSDLAGGRNGKNIQYF,TGCGCCTGCAGCGATCTAGCGGGAGGTAGAAATGGCAAAAACATTCAGTACTTC,TRBV5-1,TRBD2,TRBJ2-4,few
CASSKSGGGYNEQFF,TGCGCCAGCAGCAAATCAGGGGGCGGTTACAATGAGCAGTTCTTC,TRBV5-1,TRBD1,TRBJ2-1,.
CASSQPGQGWETQYF,TGTGCCAGCAGCCAACCGGGACAGGGATGGGAGACCCAGTACTTC,TRBV3-1,TRBD1,TRBJ2-5,.
CASSEAMGTGGYTF,TGTGCCAGCAGTGAAGCAATGGGGACTGGGGGCTACACCTTC,TRBV2,.,TRBJ1-2,few
CASRPKDRGQHF,TGTGCCAGCAGACCCAAAGACAGGGGCCAGCATTTT,TRBV12-3/TRBV12-4,TRBD1,TRBJ1-5,.
CASSLSPQNTGELFF,TGTGCCAGCAGCTTATCCCCCCAGAACACCGGGGAGCTGTTTTTT,TRBV7-2,.,TRBJ2-2,.
CATSDFGRLYNEQFF,TGTGCCACCAGTGATTTCGGACGTCTCTACAATGAGCAGTTCTTC,TRBV24-1,.,TRBJ2-1,once
CATSDQDRGQQYF,TGTGCCACCAGTGATCAGGACAGGGGGCAGCAGTATTTT,TRBV24-1,TRBD1,TRBJ2-3,.
CASSLADANHNEQFF,TGTGCCAGCAGTTTGGCCGACGCTAACCACAATGAGCAGTTCTTC,TRBV27,.,TRBJ2-1,.
CSVEVYLMTSGGGYNEQYF,TGCAGCGTTGAAGTGTACCTCATGACTAGCGGGGGGGGATACAATGAGCAGTACTTC,TRBV29-1,TRBD2,TRBJ2-7,.
CATWRGNQPQHF,TGTGCCACCTGGCGGGGCAATCAGCCCCAGCATTTT,TRBV15,.,TRBJ1-5,.
CAGSPLYGSPSTDTQYF,TGTGCCGGCAGTCCTCTTTACGGGAGTCCTAGCACAGATACGCAGTATTTT,TRBV11-1,.,TRBJ2-3,.
CASSVGDRGSPLHF,TGTGCCAGCAGCGTAGGGGACAGGGGATCACCCCTCCACTTT,TRBV9,TRBD1,TRBJ1-6,.